This T cell receptor (beta chain) was recorded in a study of CD8+CD57+ T cells in acquired aplastic anemia. Study context: There were some 9.8 million reads, on average, for CD4+ cells from healthy donors.

A remark on this clonotype: Its specificity is unknown. Possible read error: a much larger clone is one base away.

Profiles of TCR beta VDJ and CDR3 were generated from a genomic DNA template. TCRdb redid the calling of the reads with MiXCR, one entry per CDR3 protein. Of under 250,000 distinct CDR3 sequences in the sample, 34% were seen once. Notes on the study in general: Comparison of patients with controls identified 25 to 30 shared CD8+ CDR3 sequences.

The CDR3 totals 15 residues. The germline CDR1 and CDR2 sequences are SGDLS and YYNGEE. The receptor was derived from a human donor in good health, serving as a control. The sequencing sample was made of sorted CD4+, CD8+, or CD8+CD57+ T cells (not recorded which) from PBMCs. The gene calls are TRBV9 and TRBJ1-2, with 8 nucleotides matching TRBD1. The chain's CDR3 is CAGSVAQGANYGYTF. The CDR3 nucleotides are TGTGCCGGCAGCGTAGCGCAGGGGGCGAACTATGGCTACACCTTC.